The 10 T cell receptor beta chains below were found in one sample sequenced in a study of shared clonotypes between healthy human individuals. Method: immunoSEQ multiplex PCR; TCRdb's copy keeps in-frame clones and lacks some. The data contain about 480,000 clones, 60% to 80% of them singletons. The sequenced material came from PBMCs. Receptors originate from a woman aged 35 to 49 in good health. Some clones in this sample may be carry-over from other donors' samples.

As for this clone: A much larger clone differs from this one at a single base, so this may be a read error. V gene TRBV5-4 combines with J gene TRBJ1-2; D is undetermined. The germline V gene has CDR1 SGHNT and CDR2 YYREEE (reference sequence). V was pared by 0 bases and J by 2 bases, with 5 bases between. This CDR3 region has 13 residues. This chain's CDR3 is CASSLDRNYGYTF. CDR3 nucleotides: TGTGCCAGCAGCTTGGACAGAAACTATGGCTACACCTTC.

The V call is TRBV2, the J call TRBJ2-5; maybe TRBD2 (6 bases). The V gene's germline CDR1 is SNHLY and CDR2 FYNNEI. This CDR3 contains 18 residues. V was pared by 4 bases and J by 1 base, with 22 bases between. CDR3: CASSVVSGEQLPQETQYF. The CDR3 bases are TGTGCCAGCAGTGTGGTGTCGGGGGAGCAGCTTCCCCAAGAGACCCAGTACTTC.

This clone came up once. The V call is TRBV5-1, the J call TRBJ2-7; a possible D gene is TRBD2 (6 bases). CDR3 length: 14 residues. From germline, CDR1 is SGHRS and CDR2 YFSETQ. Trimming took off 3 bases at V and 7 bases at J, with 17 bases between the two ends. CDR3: CASSSGLRTGEQYF. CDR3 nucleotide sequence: TGCGCCAGCAGCTCAGGACTACGTACGGGGGAGCAGTACTTC.

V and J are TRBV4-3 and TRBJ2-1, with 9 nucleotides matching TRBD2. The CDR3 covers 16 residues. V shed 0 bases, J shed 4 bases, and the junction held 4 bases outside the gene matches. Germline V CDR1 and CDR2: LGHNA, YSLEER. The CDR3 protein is CASSQESSGKYNEQFF. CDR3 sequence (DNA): TGCGCCAGCAGCCAAGAGTCTAGCGGGAAGTACAATGAGCAGTTCTTC.

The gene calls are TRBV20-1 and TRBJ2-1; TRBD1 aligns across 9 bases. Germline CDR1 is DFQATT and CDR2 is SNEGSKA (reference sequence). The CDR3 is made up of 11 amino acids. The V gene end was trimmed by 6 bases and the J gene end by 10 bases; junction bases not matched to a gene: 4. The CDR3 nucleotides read TGCAGTGCGGGACAGGGCGGGGAGCAGTTCTTC. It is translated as CSAGQGGEQFF.

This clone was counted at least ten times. Written as DNA, the CDR3 is TGTGCCATCAGTGAGTCTGTAGGCAAAGGAGGGTTACAGCCCCAGCATTTT. Amino acids: CAISESVGKGGLQPQHF. V and J are TRBV10-3 and TRBJ1-5; D remains unclear. Germline CDR1 reads ENHRY; CDR2 reads SYGVKD. V was pared by 0 bases and J by 7 bases, with 19 bases between. This CDR3 comprises 17 residues.

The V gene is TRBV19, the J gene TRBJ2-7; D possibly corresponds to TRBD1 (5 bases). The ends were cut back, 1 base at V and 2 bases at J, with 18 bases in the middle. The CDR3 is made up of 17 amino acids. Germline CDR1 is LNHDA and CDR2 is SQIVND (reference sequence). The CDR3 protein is CASSIVQGLSVPYEQYF. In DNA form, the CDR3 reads TGTGCCAGTAGTATAGTTCAGGGTCTATCAGTCCCCTACGAGCAGTACTTC. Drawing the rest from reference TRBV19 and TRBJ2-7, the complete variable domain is DGGITQSPKYLFRKEGQNVTLSCEQNLNHDAMYWYRQDPGQGLRLIYYSQIVNDFQKGDIAEGYSVSREKKESFPLTVTSAQKNPTAFYLCASSIVQGLSVPYEQYFGPGTRLTVT.

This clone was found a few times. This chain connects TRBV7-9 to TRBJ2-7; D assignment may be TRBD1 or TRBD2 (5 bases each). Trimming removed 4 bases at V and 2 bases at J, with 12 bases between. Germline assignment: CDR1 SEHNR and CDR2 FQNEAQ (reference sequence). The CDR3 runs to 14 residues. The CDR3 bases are TGTGCCAGCAGCTCCGGGACGTTCACCTACGAGCAGTACTTC. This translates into CASSSGTFTYEQYF. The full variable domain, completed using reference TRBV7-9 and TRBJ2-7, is DTGVSQNPRHKITKRGQNVTFRCDPISEHNRLYWYRQTLGQGPEFLTYFQNEAQLEKSRLLSDRFSAERPKGSFSTLEIQRTEQGDSAMYLCASSSGTFTYEQYFGPGTRLTVT.

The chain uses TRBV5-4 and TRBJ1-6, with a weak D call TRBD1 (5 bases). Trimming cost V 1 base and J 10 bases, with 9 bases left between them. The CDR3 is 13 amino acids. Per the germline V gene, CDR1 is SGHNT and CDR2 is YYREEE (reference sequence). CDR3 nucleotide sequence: TGTGCCAGCAGCTTGACCCAGGGCTCACCCCTCCACTTT. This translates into CASSLTQGSPLHF.

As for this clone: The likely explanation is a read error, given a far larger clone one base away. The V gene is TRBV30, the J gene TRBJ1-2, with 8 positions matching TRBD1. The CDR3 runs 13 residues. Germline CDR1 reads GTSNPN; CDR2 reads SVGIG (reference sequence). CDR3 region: CARSADRVKGYTF. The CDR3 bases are TGTGCCAGGAGTGCGGACAGGGTAAAAGGCTACACCTTC.